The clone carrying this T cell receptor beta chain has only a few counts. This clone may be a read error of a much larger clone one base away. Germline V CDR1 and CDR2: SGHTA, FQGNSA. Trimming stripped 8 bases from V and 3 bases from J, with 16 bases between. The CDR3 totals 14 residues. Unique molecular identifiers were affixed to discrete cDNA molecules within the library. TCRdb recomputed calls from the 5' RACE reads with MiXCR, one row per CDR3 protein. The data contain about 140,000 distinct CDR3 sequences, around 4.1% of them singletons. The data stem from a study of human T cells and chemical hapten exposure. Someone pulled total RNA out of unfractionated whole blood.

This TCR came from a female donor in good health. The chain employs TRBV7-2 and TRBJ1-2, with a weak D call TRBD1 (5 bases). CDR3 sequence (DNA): TGTGCCAGCCTCCCCGGTGGGGGGGACTATGGCTACACCTTC. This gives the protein CASLPGGGDYGYTF. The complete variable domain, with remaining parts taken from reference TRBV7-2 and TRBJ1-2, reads GAGVSQSPSNKVTEKGKDVELRCDPISGHTALYWYRQSLGQGLEFLIYFQGNSAPDKSGLPSDRFSAERTGGSVSTLTIQRTQQEDSAVYLCASLPGGGDYGYTFGSGTRLTVV.